The clone carrying this T cell receptor beta chain was observed many times. Its antigen is unidentified. Every cDNA TCR molecule received its own unique molecular identifier. TCRdb analysed the 5' RACE reads with MiXCR anew, one entry per CDR3 protein. The sample consists of around 4,400 distinct CDR3 sequences, 5% to 6.5% of them appearing once. This entry belongs to a study of spatial heterogeneity in lung cancer. Study overall: Raw reads contained each unique TCR and UMI combination more than ten times on average.

Study-level findings and limits: Higher tumor mutation counts went along with higher counts of expanded intratumoral alpha and beta TCRs.

Time point here: sample taken at primary tumor resection. Donors were around 70 untreated early-stage non-small cell lung cancer patients. Extraction of whole RNA from tumor, nontumor lung or frozen PBMC preceded unsorted sequencing. The V and J ends lost 3 bases and 2 bases respectively, with 11 bases between them. The CDR3 runs 15 residues. Germline V gene sequence: CDR1 SGHDT, CDR2 YYEEEE. The V call is TRBV5-6, the J call TRBJ2-2, with a weak D call TRBD1 (7 bases). The sequence came from a male donor with early-stage non-small cell lung cancer. Sequencing was performed on lung tumor tissue, taken at surgery. CDR3 loop: CASSWGDRNTGELFF. The CDR3 nucleotides read TGTGCCAGCAGCTGGGGGGACAGAAACACCGGGGAGCTGTTTTTT. Full variable domain (remainder filled in from reference TRBV5-6 and TRBJ2-2): DAGVTQSPTHLIKTRGQQVTLRCSPKSGHDTVSWYQQALGQGPQFIFQYYEEEERQRGNFPDRFSGHQFPNYSSELNVNALLLGDSALYLCASSWGDRNTGELFFGEGSRLTVL.